The following is a T cell receptor beta chain sequence with its context. This record comes from a study of blood T cells in healthy people across ages. The CDR3 is 14 residues long. With a J-beta primer mix and a sample-barcoded 5' primer, a second PCR ran about 6 to 11 cycles. Each CDR3 protein is one row after TCRdb ran MiXCR on the 5' RACE reads. The sample holds 700,000 to 900,000 distinct CDR3 sequences, approximately 55% seen once. Sequencing input: blood. This clonotype originated in an elderly man in good health. The rearrangement links TRBV21-1 to TRBJ2-7; the tabulated D call, TRBD1, remains unverified against the DNA. TRBV21-1 is noted as a pseudogene. CDR3 coding DNA: TGTGCCAGCAGCGACCCGGGACAGCCCTACGAGCAGTACTTC. Residues: CASSDPGQPYEQYF.